The clone carrying this TCR beta chain came up a few times. What it binds is unknown. CDR3 size: 17 residues. Trimming shortened V by 3 bases and J by 0 bases, and 17 bases separated the two germline ends. Germline assignment: CDR1 LNHNV and CDR2 YYDKDF (reference sequence). These data are taken from a study of early T cells in non-severe SARS-CoV-2 infection. Study context: The study sequenced bulk RNA from unsorted whole blood, with chains unpaired. General study points: Matching against VDJdb likely underestimated virus-specific expansions, favoring anti-spike CD8.

Researchers tagged individual cDNA molecules with unique molecular identifiers. In TCRdb, the 5' RACE reads were re-called with MiXCR into one record per CDR3 protein. The sample carries some 82,000 distinct CDR3 sequences, approximately 12% recorded once. This sequence originates from an adult who was a healthcare worker with PCR-confirmed SARS-CoV-2 infection or an uninfected control (not recorded which). The material sequenced was whole blood, taken at baseline. V and J are TRBV15 and TRBJ1-1; D gene ambiguous. CDR3 DNA: TGTGCCACCAGCAGTGATCTCAAGTTAAGGGTGAACACTGAAGCTTTCTTT. Its translation: CATSSDLKLRVNTEAFF.